The clone carrying this T cell receptor beta chain was seen many times. Its target is unknown. This sample was included in a study of T cell repertoires in cytomegalovirus infection. Study-wide context: Well-studied HLA-B-restricted epitopes and recently identified HLA-C-restricted epitopes of CMV were both used in the study.

One entry per CDR3 protein, called by TCRdb with MiXCR from the reads. The sample has roughly 860,000 distinct CDR3 sequences; approximately 32% are singletons. Between the trimmed V and J ends, which lost 4 bases and 3 bases, there was a span of 15 bases. Germline CDR1 is SGHVS and CDR2 is FNYEAQ. This CDR3 spans 16 amino acids. Whole-study findings and limits: CMV-specific TCR beta clonotypes restricted by HLA-C dominated the ex vivo response.

The chain links TRBV7-6 to TRBJ2-2, with a weak D call TRBD2 (6 bases). This TCR was recovered from a human donor in good health (CMV status not recorded). Some clones in this sample may be carry-over from other donors' samples. The starting material was cultured CD8+ T cells from PBMCs, obtained from culture after CMV antigen stimulation. The CDR3: CASSSAGQEYTGELFF. In DNA, the CDR3 is TGTGCCAGCAGCTCCGCGGGGCAGGAGTACACCGGGGAGCTGTTTTTT. Looking up the rest from reference TRBV7-6 and TRBJ2-2 gives the full variable domain: GAGVSQSPRYKVTKRGQDVALRCDPISGHVSLYWYRQALGQGPEFLTYFNYEAQQDKSGLPNDRFSAERPEGSISTLTIQRTEQRDSAMYRCASSSAGQEYTGELFFGEGSRLTVL.